This T cell receptor beta chain was found in a study of CXCR3-negative and CXCR3-positive naive CD8 T cells. Whole-study findings and limits: Higher TRB CDR3 hydrophobicity marked CXCR3-positive naive cells relative to CXCR3-negative naive cells.

The libraries of TRB cDNA were constructed through 5' RACE using UMI labels. TCRdb re-called the 5' RACE reads and shows each CDR3 protein once, DNA omitted. Found here are approximately 96,000 distinct CDR3 sequences; the top ten clones hold approximately 0.99%. Worth noting for this clonotype: What it binds is unknown.

The CDR3 extends over 14 amino acids. Germline-derived CDR1 and CDR2 are SEHNR and FQNEAQ (reference sequence). The chain employs TRBV7-9 and TRBJ2-5; the D call from TCRdb, TRBD1, cannot be confirmed without DNA. The sample consisted of naive CXCR3+ CD8+ T cells from blood. Subset here: CD45RO-CCR7+CD27+CD95- naive CD8+ T cells expressing CXCR3 (TNR3+). This TCR was sampled from a human donor in good health. Some clones in this sample may be carry-over from other donors' samples. CDR3 residues: CASSWGLEKETQYF. The full variable domain, with the rest looked up from reference TRBV7-9 and TRBJ2-5, is DTGVSQNPRHKITKRGQNVTFRCDPISEHNRLYWYRQTLGQGPEFLTYFQNEAQLEKSRLLSDRFSAERPKGSFSTLEIQRTEQGDSAMYLCASSWGLEKETQYFGPGTRLLVL.